This entry is about one TCR beta chain. What it binds is unknown. The PCR used 60 V beta and 13 J beta primers. Only in-frame clones appear in the TCRdb table, and some are missing; sequencing was by immunoSEQ multiplex PCR. Among around 83,000 clones listed, less than 85% were seen once. The data are from a study of glioma-infiltrating T cells after dendritic cell vaccination. Across the study: Dendritic cell vaccination trial patients had either newly diagnosed or recurrent glioblastoma. At biweekly intervals, patients got three intradermal dendritic cell vaccine injections. General study findings and limits: Complete blood and tumor specimen sets were limited to few patients.

This sample's time point: after dendritic cell vaccination, including at tumor progression/relapse. Looked up from germline, CDR1 is MNHEY and CDR2 is SMNVEV (reference sequence). V lost 7 bases to trimming and J lost 3 bases, with 15 bases between them. The CDR3 has 14 residues. This chain uses TRBV27 with TRBJ1-2, with a weak D call TRBD1 (6 bases). Sequencing was performed on blood, taken after dendritic cell vaccination. This sequence was found in a human donor with glioblastoma. Here the CDR3 DNA reads TGTGCCAGCACGGCAGGGGTTGGTGACTATGGCTACACCTTC. It yields the protein CASTAGVGDYGYTF.